This T cell receptor (beta chain) is drawn from a study of cytomegalovirus exposure and HLA in healthy donors. Whole-study results and caveats: Follow-up analysis later connected one missense variant in DCLRE1C with trimming of TCR beta V- and J-genes.

The CDR3 consists of 14 residues. The junction had 5 bases not matched to a gene; V was cut back by 3 bases and J by 3 bases. Germline V lookup: CDR1 SGDLS, CDR2 YYNGEE. The primer mix had 60 Vbeta and 13 Jbeta primers. Data came from immunoSEQ multiplex PCR; TCRdb stores just in-frame clones and leaves some out. The table has about 300,000 clones, just over 85% seen once. Points on this clone: No antigen is known for it.

This clonotype was sampled from a man in his forties in good health and CMV-seropositive. The genes are TRBV9 and TRBJ2-5, with TRBD1 identical over 7 bases. The sequenced material came from PBMCs. CDR3 region: CASSALQGEETQYF. CDR3 nucleotides: TGTGCCAGCAGCGCACTTCAGGGGGAAGAGACCCAGTACTTC.